This T cell receptor (beta chain) was profiled in a study of control samples from healthy donors and cancer patients. CDR3 size: 17 residues. Trimming left V 6 bases short and J 3 bases short, with 22 bases between. The germline gives CDR1 SGHAT, CDR2 FQNNGV. Profiling relied on immunoSEQ multiplex PCR, and the TCRdb table lists in-frame clones only, not all of them. The repertoire holds 150,000 to 200,000 clones, with 90% as singletons. Sequencing was carried out using blood. This TCR was recovered from a woman aged 45-65 years in good health. The chain combines TRBV11-2 with TRBJ2-3, with D perhaps matching TRBD2 (6 bases). CDR3 bases: TGTGCCAGCAGGGCCCGGCCCCGGGGGTTTCATACAGATACGCAGTATTTT. This codes for CASRARPRGFHTDTQYF. The full variable domain, its missing parts supplied by reference TRBV11-2 and TRBJ2-3, is EAGVAQSPRYKIIEKRQSVAFWCNPISGHATLYWYQQILGQGPKLLIQFQNNGVVDDSQLPKDRFSAERLKGVDSTLKIQPAKLEDSAVYLCASRARPRGFHTDTQYFGPGTRLTVL.